Listed below are T cell receptor beta chains from one sample, sequenced in a study of cytomegalovirus exposure and HLA in healthy donors. Here immunoSEQ multiplex PCR was the method, and the copy in TCRdb shows in-frame clones only, minus some. The table lists 140,000 to 150,000 clones, around 78% of them singletons. The material sequenced was PBMCs. The receptors were gathered from a man aged 40-50 years in good health and CMV-seropositive. CDR3s include the opening cysteine and the closing phenylalanine or tryptophan. The D gene is left open where the match is weak. Some rows have no size entry. The others give once, few or many, or a class for an expanded clone.

v_gene	d_gene	abundance	j_gene	CDR3aa	CDR3nt
TRBV5-1	TRBD2	.	TRBJ2-5	CASGATSGSGSETQYF	TGCGCCAGCGGGGCGACTAGCGGGAGTGGGTCAGAGACCCAGTACTTC
TRBV7-9	TRBD2	once	TRBJ2-7	CSSSPDGGRSSYEQYF	TGTTCCAGCAGCCCAGACGGCGGGAGGAGCTCCTACGAGCAGTACTTC
TRBV5-1	TRBD2	once	TRBJ2-5	CASSFGLAVGGETQYF	TGCGCCAGCAGCTTTGGCCTAGCGGTCGGAGGAGAGACCCAGTACTTC
TRBV7-9	.	once	TRBJ2-5	CASSPRETQYF	TGTGCCAGCAGCCCGAGAGAGACCCAGTACTTC
TRBV6-1	TRBD1	few	TRBJ2-7	CASSEGQGAYEQYF	TGTGCCAGCAGTGAAGGACAGGGCGCCTACGAGCAGTACTTC
TRBV28	.	.	TRBJ1-2	CASKGQGNYGYTF	TGTGCCAGCAAAGGGCAGGGTAACTATGGCTACACCTTC
TRBV29-1	.	.	TRBJ2-3	CSVSDSTQGDTQYF	TGCAGCGTTAGCGACTCAACCCAGGGAGATACGCAGTATTTT
TRBV5-4	.	.	TRBJ1-1	CASSLGAGENTEAFF	TGTGCCAGCAGCTTGGGAGCGGGGGAGAACACTGAAGCTTTCTTT
TRBV29-1	TRBD2	.	TRBJ2-5	CSVEDWGGGTQETQYF	TGCAGCGTTGAAGATTGGGGGGGAGGGACTCAAGAGACCCAGTACTTC
TRBV28	TRBD2	.	TRBJ2-5	CATGRDLQETQYF	TGTGCCACGGGGAGGGACCTACAAGAGACCCAGTACTTC
TRBV5-4	TRBD1	few	TRBJ1-1	CASGLTGGDKLIEAFF	TGTGCCAGCGGACTAACAGGGGGCGATAAATTGATTGAAGCTTTCTTT
TRBV30	.	.	TRBJ2-5	CAWSTTRSSQETQYF	TGTGCCTGGAGTACGACTCGCTCCAGTCAAGAGACCCAGTACTTC
TRBV4-1	TRBD2	few	TRBJ2-1	CASSQGWGGPSEQFF	TGCGCCAGCAGCCAAGGATGGGGGGGACCATCTGAGCAGTTCTTC